These 8 T cell receptor beta chains were sequenced from one sample in a study of T cells in Graves' hyperthyroidism and ophthalmopathy. Amplification of TCR beta CDR3 regions was performed using RNA transcripts as template. HTBI primers drove first-round RT-PCR of the TCR CDR3. TCRdb reanalysed the multiplex PCR reads using MiXCR and keeps one entry per CDR3 protein. Here the sample spans 210,000 or so distinct CDR3 sequences, about a sixth being singletons. The specimen sequenced was blood. The receptors were sampled from a man in his fifties with Graves' hyperthyroidism.

This clonotype appeared a few times. This may be a read error, as it is one base from a much larger clone. The CDR3 DNA reads TGCAGTGCTCTTCGACAGGGGGCAACCCACGAGCAGTACTTC. Translation: CSALRQGATHEQYF. The V call is TRBV20-1, the J call TRBJ2-7; 10 bases align to TRBD1. After removal of 5 bases from V and 5 bases from J, the junction contained 9 bases not matched to a gene. The CDR3 totals 14 residues. CDR1 DFQATT and CDR2 SNEGSKA come from the germline V gene (reference sequence).

This sequence joins TRBV10-3 and TRBJ2-1; D remains ambiguous. The germline V gene has CDR1 ENHRY and CDR2 SYGVKD. The CDR3 has 14 residues. Trimming pared 9 bases from V and 6 bases from J, leaving 18 bases between. The CDR3 loop is CAIQVQPGRNEQFF. The CDR3 coding sequence is TGTGCCATACAAGTGCAGCCGGGTCGCAATGAGCAGTTCTTC.

This chain uses TRBV11-3 with TRBJ2-5, with 10 bases aligning to TRBD1. The CDR3 length is 15 residues. Trimming took 5 bases from V and 9 from J; bases not matched to a gene: 12. Germline CDR1 and CDR2: SGHNT and YENEEA. CDR3 loop: CASSPDRGLIKAQYF. As DNA, the CDR3 is TGTGCCAGCAGCCCAGACAGGGGGCTGATTAAAGCCCAGTACTTC.

This clonotype has just a few counts. The J gene is TRBJ2-7, the V gene TRBV12-5; D not resolved. The V gene's germline CDR1 is LGHNT and CDR2 FRNRAP. V lost 2 bases to trimming and J lost 1 base, with 9 bases between them. The CDR3 has 14 residues. The CDR3 reads CASGLIGPSYEQYF. The CDR3 region has the DNA TGTGCTAGTGGTTTGATAGGGCCTTCCTACGAGCAGTACTTC.

This clonotype was counted ten times or more. The chain employs TRBV20-1 and TRBJ1-1, with unresolved D. Germline V gives CDR1 DFQATT, CDR2 SNEGSKA (reference sequence). V was cut by 6 bases and J by 1 base, with 18 bases left in between. This CDR3 comprises 15 residues. The CDR3 sequence: CSASGRPRGNTEAFF. CDR3 DNA: TGCAGTGCGTCGGGCAGGCCCCGAGGGAACACTGAAGCTTTCTTT.

This rearrangement joins TRBV24-1 to TRBJ2-2, with D unresolved. Germline V CDR1 and CDR2: KGHDR, SFDVKD. The germline V and J ends were trimmed by 8 bases and 0 bases, with 9 bases remaining between them. The CDR3 contains 14 residues. CDR3 in amino acids: CATTGRTNTGELFF. CDR3 DNA: TGTGCCACCACGGGCAGAACGAACACCGGGGAGCTGTTTTTT.

In this sample, this clonotype turned up a few times. J is TRBJ1-1 and V is TRBV20-1; D not certain. The germline V and J ends were trimmed by 5 bases and 0 bases, with 16 bases remaining between them. The germline V gene encodes CDR1 DFQATT and CDR2 SNEGSKA (reference sequence). The CDR3 sequence is 15 residues long. The CDR3 DNA reads TGCAGTGCTTTCAACATCCGGCAGATGAACACTGAAGCTTTCTTT. This codes for CSAFNIRQMNTEAFF.

The V gene is TRBV19, the J gene TRBJ2-1, with unresolved D. Per the germline V gene, CDR1 is LNHDA and CDR2 is SQIVND (reference sequence). V lost 3 bases, J lost 0 bases, and 6 bases lay in between. The CDR3 runs 14 residues. The CDR3 DNA follows: TGTGCCAGTAGTATCATGAGCTCCTACAATGAGCAGTTCTTC. Protein sequence: CASSIMSSYNEQFF. Based on the CDR3 plus reference TRBV19 and TRBJ2-1, the full variable domain is DGGITQSPKYLFRKEGQNVTLSCEQNLNHDAMYWYRQDPGQGLRLIYYSQIVNDFQKGDIAEGYSVSREKKESFPLTVTSAQKNPTAFYLCASSIMSSYNEQFFGPGTRLTVL.